This record covers a single TCR beta chain. Its matching antigen is unknown. This sample was taken from a study of shared clonotypes between healthy human individuals. The wider study: Each donor's CD4 naive and CD4 memory cells filled three plates apiece, CD8 naive two, and CD8 memory one.

CDR1 is MNHNY, CDR2 SVGAGI, per germline (reference sequence). Trimming removed 6 bases at V and 2 bases at J, with 14 bases between. The CDR3 has 14 residues. General observations from the study: Sorted-subset sequencing, rarefaction showed, was incomplete despite large depth.

Splitting of each subset's genomic DNA was done evenly across several immunoSEQ plates. The protocol was immunoSEQ multiplex PCR, while the TCRdb copy is restricted to in-frame clones and leaves out a portion. The sample yields more than 900,000 clones, around three quarters seen once. This TCR was recovered from a man between 18 and 35 years old in good health. Some clones in this sample may be carry-over from other donors' samples. The material sequenced was memory CD4+ T cells from PBMCs. Subset: CD45RA-negative fraction. The genes are TRBV6-6 and TRBJ2-7; perhaps TRBD1 as D (6 bases). The CDR3 reads CASRDTGRAYEQYF. The CDR3 bases are TGTGCCAGCAGGGACACAGGGCGCGCCTACGAGCAGTACTTC.